This T cell receptor beta chain derives from a study of blood T cell repertoires in COVID-19. Study summary: Sites in the United States, Italy and Spain provided acute and convalescent COVID-19 samples. PBMCs, B-cell-depleted T cells, or T cells were the source of the cDNA or gDNA that made up the material.

Between the trimmed V and J ends, which lost 3 bases and 6 bases, there was a span of 17 bases. CDR1 is SQVTM, CDR2 ANQGSEA, per germline. This CDR3 is 14 amino acids long. Under the authors' procedure: How many nucleated cells were present was estimated from reference gene primer amplification. The method was immunoSEQ multiplex PCR; TCRdb's version includes in-frame clones alone and lacks a portion of them. That table supplies the V and J calls and clone size; D and trimming were determined from the DNA. The data show some 150,000 clones, roughly 81% seen once. Sequenced input: peripheral blood. V and J are TRBV29-1 and TRBJ1-2; tentatively, D is TRBD1 (5 bases). The TCR comes from a woman in her fifties or sixties with active or convalescent COVID-19. CDR3 region: CSVDRTSRANGYTF. CDR3 coding DNA: TGCAGCGTTGACCGGACCTCCAGGGCAAATGGCTACACCTTC.